Below are 23 T cell receptor beta chains sequenced from a single sample in a study of shared clonotypes between healthy human individuals. TCRdb's table, derived via immunoSEQ multiplex PCR, lists solely in-frame clones and lacks some. This repertoire shows about 1 million clones, under 80% found once; its top ten account for roughly 1.4%. Sequenced sample: memory CD4+ T cells sorted from blood. As for subset: CD45RA-negative fraction. All receptors derive from a man between 18 and 35 years old in good health.

This clone was observed a few times. The chain is built from TRBV19 and TRBJ1-1; D may be TRBD1 (5 bases). The CDR3 contains 13 residues. The V gene lost 3 bases and the J gene lost 4 bases, with 9 bases spanning the gap. Germline CDR1 is LNHDA and CDR2 is SQIVND (reference sequence). The CDR3 DNA sequence: TGTGCCAGTAGTATCCAGGGAACCACTGAAGCTTTCTTT. This sequence encodes CASSIQGTTEAFF.

This chain joins TRBV27 and TRBJ1-2; D is unresolved. This CDR3 region has 14 residues. V dropped 6 bases and J dropped 2 bases, with 13 bases sitting between them. The germline gives CDR1 MNHEY, CDR2 SMNVEV (reference sequence). The DNA of the CDR3 is TGTGCCAGCAGCCGATTGGCGGCGAACTATGGCTACACCTTC. Translation gives CASSRLAANYGYTF.

This clone showed up just a few times. V usage is TRBV30 and J usage is TRBJ1-5; perhaps TRBD1 as D (5 bases). Trimming took 3 bases from V and 5 from J, leaving 11 bases between them. CDR1 is GTSNPN and CDR2 is SVGIG in the germline V gene (reference sequence). This CDR3 has 13 residues. CDR3 nucleotide sequence: TGTGCCTGGAGCGGGACTCGGGATCAGCCCCAGCATTTT. Translation gives CAWSGTRDQPQHF.

V is TRBV19 and J is TRBJ2-7; TRBD1 is a possible D gene (6 bases). There are 15 residues in the CDR3. Germline values: CDR1 LNHDA, CDR2 SQIVND (reference sequence). V was cut by 2 bases and J by 2 bases, with 13 bases left in between. The CDR3 region is CASSIKISGAYEQYF. CDR3 nucleotides: TGTGCCAGTAGTATAAAAATTTCAGGGGCCTACGAGCAGTACTTC.

This chain joins TRBV20-1 and TRBJ2-7; D gene ambiguous. This CDR3 contains 10 residues. V was pared by 6 bases and J by 9 bases, with 12 bases between. Germline V gene data show CDR1 as DFQATT and CDR2 as SNEGSKA (reference sequence). CDR3 region: CSAWVDGQYF. The DNA of the CDR3 is TGCAGTGCCTGGGTAGACGGGCAGTACTTC.

This clone was counted many times. The CDR3 is CASSVGSIRGGADTQYF. For the CDR3, the DNA is TGTGCCAGCAGCGTAGGCTCTATCAGGGGAGGGGCGGATACGCAGTATTTT. This sequence joins TRBV9 and TRBJ2-3, with D possibly matching TRBD2 (7 bases). V lost 0 bases and J lost 6, with 20 bases in between. Germline loops: CDR1 SGDLS, CDR2 YYNGEE. This CDR3 is 17 amino acids long. Complete variable domain (other parts from reference TRBV9 and TRBJ2-3): DSGVTQTPKHLITATGQRVTLRCSPRSGDLSVYWYQQSLDQGLQFLIQYYNGEERAKGNILERFSAQQFPDLHSELNLSSLELGDSALYFCASSVGSIRGGADTQYFGPGTRLTVL.

A note on this clone: The same CDR3 also results from other DNA sequences found in this sample. The chain employs TRBV18 and TRBJ1-5; 9 bases fit TRBD1. The CDR3 covers 15 residues. Germline assignment: CDR1 KGHSH and CDR2 LQKENI. The V gene end was trimmed by 6 bases and the J gene end by 4 bases; junction bases not matched to a gene: 7. CDR3 loop: CASSPDRGGNQPQHF. CDR3 bases: TGTGCCAGCTCTCCGGACAGGGGTGGGAATCAGCCCCAGCATTTT.

The chain is built from TRBV13 and TRBJ2-7; 9 bases align to TRBD1. The CDR3 is 14 residues long. V gave up 5 bases and J gave up 2 bases; unmatched junction bases: 4. The germline V gene encodes CDR1 PRHDT and CDR2 FYEKMQ (reference sequence). The CDR3 DNA sequence: TGTGCCAGCAGCCGGGGACAGGGCACCTACGAGCAGTACTTC. Translated, it gives CASSRGQGTYEQYF.

The chain employs TRBV2 and TRBJ1-2; possible D gene TRBD1, 6 bases. The CDR3 length is 12 residues. Between the trimmed V and J ends, which lost 7 bases and 8 bases, there was a span of 14 bases. The germline CDR1 and CDR2 sequences are SNHLY and FYNNEI. The CDR3 is CASNRDRRGYTF. The CDR3 DNA reads TGTGCCAGCAACAGGGATCGGCGCGGCTACACCTTC.

The chain joins TRBV25-1 to TRBJ2-5; 7 bases are a match to TRBD1. J lost 2 bases, V lost 6 bases, and 12 bases had no gene match. Germline V gives CDR1 MGHDK, CDR2 SYGVNS. The CDR3 contains 16 residues. This chain's CDR3 is CASSRIGGRGQETQYF. The CDR3 region has the DNA TGTGCCAGCAGCCGAATTGGGGGCAGGGGGCAAGAGACCCAGTACTTC. Full variable domain (remainder filled in from reference TRBV25-1 and TRBJ2-5): EADIYQTPRYLVIGTGKKITLECSQTMGHDKMYWYQQDPGMELHLIHYSYGVNSTEKGDLSSESTVSRIRTEHFPLTLESARPSHTSQYLCASSRIGGRGQETQYFGPGTRLLVL.

In regard to this clone: Other DNA sequences in the same sample also yield this CDR3. The rearrangement joins TRBV11-3 to TRBJ2-3, with 13 nucleotides matching TRBD2. The CDR3 is made up of 17 amino acids. After removal of 1 base from V and 2 bases from J, the junction contained 3 bases not matched to a gene. The germline V gene encodes CDR1 SGHNT and CDR2 YENEEA. CDR3 coding DNA: TGTGCCAGCAGCTTAGGGACTAGCGGGGGATCCACAGATACGCAGTATTTT. Encoded protein: CASSLGTSGGSTDTQYF.

The chain has TRBV11-2 and TRBJ2-3; 11 bases match TRBD2. The J segment lost 4 bases and the V segment lost 4 bases, leaving 10 bases of the junction unmatched. The germline gives CDR1 SGHAT, CDR2 FQNNGV. This CDR3 region has 17 residues. The DNA of the CDR3 is TGTGCCAGCAGCTCCGAAATAGCGGGGGGGGGAGCAGATACGCAGTATTTT. Its protein product is CASSSEIAGGGADTQYF. Filled out from reference TRBV11-2 and TRBJ2-3, the complete variable domain reads EAGVAQSPRYKIIEKRQSVAFWCNPISGHATLYWYQQILGQGPKLLIQFQNNGVVDDSQLPKDRFSAERLKGVDSTLKIQPAKLEDSAVYLCASSSEIAGGGADTQYFGPGTRLTVL.

The chain employs TRBV4-1 and TRBJ1-1; D is ambiguous. Germline V CDR1 and CDR2: MGHRA, YSYEKL. V was cut by 4 bases and J by 3 bases, with 24 bases left in between. The CDR3 sequence is 18 residues long. The CDR3 coding sequence is TGCGCCAGCAGCCCAACTTCCACGGCCACGACCGGAGACACTGAAGCTTTCTTT. The encoded protein is CASSPTSTATTGDTEAFF.

The chain carries TRBV5-6 and TRBJ1-1, with a weak D call TRBD1 (5 bases). Per germline, CDR1 SGHDT and CDR2 YYEEEE. CDR3 length equals 15 residues. Between the trimmed V and J ends, which lost 2 bases and 0 bases, there was a span of 11 bases. This chain's CDR3 is CASSLEQVLNTEAFF. CDR3 nucleotide sequence: TGTGCCAGCAGCTTAGAACAGGTCCTGAACACTGAAGCTTTCTTT. The full variable domain, rest sourced from reference TRBV5-6 and TRBJ1-1, is DAGVTQSPTHLIKTRGQQVTLRCSPKSGHDTVSWYQQALGQGPQFIFQYYEEEERQRGNFPDRFSGHQFPNYSSELNVNALLLGDSALYLCASSLEQVLNTEAFFGQGTRLTVV.

This chain joins TRBV5-5 and TRBJ1-2; D is ambiguous. The V gene lost 1 base and the J gene lost 0 bases, with 10 bases spanning the gap. In germline, CDR1 is SGHKS, CDR2 YYEKEE (reference sequence). The CDR3 sequence is 15 residues long. CDR3 coding DNA: TGTGCCAGCAGCTTGCGTCAGGACCCTAACTATGGCTACACCTTC. Protein: CASSLRQDPNYGYTF.

The chain carries TRBV4-2 and TRBJ1-4, with 10 bases that match TRBD1. Trimming at V came to 1 base and at J to 8 bases, leaving 10 bases not matched to a gene. The length of the CDR3 is 17 residues. Germline CDR1 reads LGHNA; CDR2 reads YNFKEQ. Here the CDR3 reads CASSQALRQGALEKLFF. CDR3 DNA: TGTGCCAGCAGCCAAGCCCTGAGACAGGGGGCACTGGAAAAACTGTTTTTT.

This chain links TRBV30 with TRBJ1-2; TRBD1 is a possible D gene (5 bases). V was cut by 1 base and J by 4 bases, with 10 bases left in between. Germline V gene lookup returns CDR1 GTSNPN and CDR2 SVGIG (reference sequence). There are 13 residues in the CDR3. This chain's CDR3 is CAWSGRGVYGYTF. In DNA, the CDR3 is TGTGCCTGGAGTGGTCGGGGGGTCTATGGCTACACCTTC.

CDR3 in DNA: TGCGCCAGCTCCGGGGCGGGGACCATGAACACTGAAGCTTTCTTT. The encoded protein is CASSGAGTMNTEAFF. The gene calls are TRBV5-1 and TRBJ1-1, with D tentatively TRBD1 (5 bases). CDR1 and CDR2 (germline): SGHRS, YFSETQ. With 7 bases removed from V and 0 bases from J, the gap between germline ends came to 16 bases. This CDR3 contains 15 residues. The whole variable domain, filled in from reference TRBV5-1 and TRBJ1-1, reads KAGVTQTPRYLIKTRGQQVTLSCSPISGHRSVSWYQQTPGQGLQFLFEYFSETQRNKGNFPGRFSGRQFSNSRSEMNVSTLELGDSALYLCASSGAGTMNTEAFFGQGTRLTVV.

The CDR3 here is CASSYSTGRTGYTF. In DNA form, the CDR3 reads TGTGCCAGCAGTTACTCGACCGGACGTACAGGCTACACCTTC. The rearrangement links TRBV6-5 to TRBJ1-2; D call uncertain. The CDR3 spans 14 residues. Germline CDR1 reads MNHEY; CDR2 reads SVGAGI. Between the trimmed V and J ends, which lost 0 bases and 8 bases, there was a span of 13 bases.

The genes are TRBV5-6 and TRBJ2-5; D assignment may be TRBD1 or TRBD2 (5 bases each). The V gene's germline CDR1 is SGHDT and CDR2 YYEEEE. The CDR3 length is 15 residues. The V and J ends lost 4 bases and 5 bases respectively, with 18 bases between them. The CDR3 DNA reads as TGTGCCAGCAGCCCGGTGGGCAGGGACCGGGAGACCCAGTACTTC. Translating it yields CASSPVGRDRETQYF.

The chain is built from TRBV5-5 and TRBJ1-2; D not certain. Germline V gene data show CDR1 as SGHKS and CDR2 as YYEKEE (reference sequence). V lost 4 bases and J 7 bases, leaving 20 bases between the germline ends. This CDR3 is 15 amino acids long. CDR3 DNA sequence: TGTGCCAGCAGCCGGGCTTTCCAGGAAGGTAGTGGCTACACCTTC. Amino acids: CASSRAFQEGSGYTF.

In its sample, this clone was seen once. The CDR3 loop is CAISESSVYTF. CDR3 sequence (DNA): TGTGCCATCAGTGAGTCTTCAGTGTACACCTTC. The chain uses TRBV10-3 and TRBJ1-2; D remains unclear. The CDR3 runs to 11 residues. V gave up 0 bases and J gave up 11 bases, with 7 bases separating them. CDR1 is ENHRY and CDR2 is SYGVKD in the germline V gene.

A few counts support this clone. The chain combines TRBV7-9 with TRBJ1-6; a possible D gene is TRBD1 (5 bases). The CDR3 sequence is 17 residues long. Per germline, CDR1 SEHNR and CDR2 FQNEAQ (reference sequence). Trimming cost V 5 bases and J 6 bases, with 20 bases left between them. The DNA of the CDR3 is TGTGCCAGCAGCCGGACATCCCCGTCGAGGGGTAATTCACCCCTCCACTTT. It translates to CASSRTSPSRGNSPLHF.